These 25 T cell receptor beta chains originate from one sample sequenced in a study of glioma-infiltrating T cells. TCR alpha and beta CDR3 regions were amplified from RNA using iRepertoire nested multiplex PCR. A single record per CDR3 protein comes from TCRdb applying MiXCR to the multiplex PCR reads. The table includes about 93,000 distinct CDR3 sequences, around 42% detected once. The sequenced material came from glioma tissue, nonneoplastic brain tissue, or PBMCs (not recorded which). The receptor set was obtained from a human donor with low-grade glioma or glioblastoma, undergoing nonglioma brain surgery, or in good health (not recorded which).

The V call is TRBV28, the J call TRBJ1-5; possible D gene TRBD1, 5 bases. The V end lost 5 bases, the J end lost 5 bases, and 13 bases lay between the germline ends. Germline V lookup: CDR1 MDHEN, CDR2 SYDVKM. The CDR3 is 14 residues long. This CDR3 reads CASSTLRGDQPQHF. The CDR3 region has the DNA TGTGCCAGCAGTACTCTACGGGGGGATCAGCCCCAGCATTTT.

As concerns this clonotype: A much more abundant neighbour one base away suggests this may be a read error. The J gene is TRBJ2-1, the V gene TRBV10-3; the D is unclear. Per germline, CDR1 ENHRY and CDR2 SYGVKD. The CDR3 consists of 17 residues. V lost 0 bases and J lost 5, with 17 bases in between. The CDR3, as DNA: TGTGCCATCAGTGAGTCGAGTTCTAGGAAGAGAGACAATGAGCAGTTCTTC. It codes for CAISESSSRKRDNEQFF.

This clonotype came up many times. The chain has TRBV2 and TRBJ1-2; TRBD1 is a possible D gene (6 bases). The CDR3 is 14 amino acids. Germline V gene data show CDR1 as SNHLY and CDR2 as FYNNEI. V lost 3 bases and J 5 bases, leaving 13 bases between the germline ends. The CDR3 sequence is CASSDKGGRYGYTF. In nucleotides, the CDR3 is TGTGCCAGCAGTGATAAGGGGGGTAGATATGGCTACACCTTC.

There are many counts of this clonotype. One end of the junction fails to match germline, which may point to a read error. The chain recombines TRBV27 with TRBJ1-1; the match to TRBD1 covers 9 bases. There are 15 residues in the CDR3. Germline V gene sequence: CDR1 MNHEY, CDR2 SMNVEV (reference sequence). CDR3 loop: CTSSYPGQGDTEAFF. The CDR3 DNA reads TGCACCAGCAGTTACCCGGGACAGGGAGACACTGAAGCTTTCTTT.

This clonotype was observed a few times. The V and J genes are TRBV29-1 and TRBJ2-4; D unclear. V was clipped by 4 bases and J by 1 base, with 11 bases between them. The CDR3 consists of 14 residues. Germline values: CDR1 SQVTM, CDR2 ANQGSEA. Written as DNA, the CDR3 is TGCAGCGTTGTATTCTCCGTTGCCAAAAACATTCAGTACTTC. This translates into CSVVFSVAKNIQYF. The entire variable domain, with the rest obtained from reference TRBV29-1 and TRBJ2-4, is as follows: SAVISQKPSRDICQRGTSLTIQCQVDSQVTMMFWYRQQPGQSLTLIATANQGSEATYESGFVIDKFPISRPNLTFSTLTVSNMSPEDSSIYLCSVVFSVAKNIQYFGAGTRLSVL.

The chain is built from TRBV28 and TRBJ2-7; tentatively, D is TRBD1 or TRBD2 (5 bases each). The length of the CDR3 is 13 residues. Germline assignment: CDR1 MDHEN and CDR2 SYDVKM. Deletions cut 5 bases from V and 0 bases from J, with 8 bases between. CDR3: CASSVGTSYEQYF. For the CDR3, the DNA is TGTGCCAGCAGTGTCGGGACCTCCTACGAGCAGTACTTC.

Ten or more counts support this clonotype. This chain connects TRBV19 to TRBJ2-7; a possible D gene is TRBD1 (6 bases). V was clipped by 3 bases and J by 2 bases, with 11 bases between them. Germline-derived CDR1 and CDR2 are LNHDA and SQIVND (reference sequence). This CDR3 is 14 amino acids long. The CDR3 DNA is TGTGCCAGTAGTATGGAGACAGGTACCTACGAGCAGTACTTC. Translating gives CASSMETGTYEQYF.

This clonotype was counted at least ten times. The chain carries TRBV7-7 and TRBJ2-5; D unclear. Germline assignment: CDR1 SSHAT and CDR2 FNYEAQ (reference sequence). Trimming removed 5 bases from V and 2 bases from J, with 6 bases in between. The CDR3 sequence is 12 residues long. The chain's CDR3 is CASSALQETQYF. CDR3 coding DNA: TGTGCCAGCAGCGCCCTTCAAGAGACCCAGTACTTC.

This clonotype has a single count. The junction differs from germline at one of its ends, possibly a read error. CDR3 DNA: TGCAGTACTAGTACCCAAGCCAAGAACATTCAGTACTTC. Residues: CSTSTQAKNIQYF. The chain couples TRBV20-1 to TRBJ2-4, with a tentative D call TRBD2 (5 bases). The CDR3 covers 13 residues. CDR1 and CDR2 from the germline V gene are DFQATT and SNEGSKA (reference sequence).

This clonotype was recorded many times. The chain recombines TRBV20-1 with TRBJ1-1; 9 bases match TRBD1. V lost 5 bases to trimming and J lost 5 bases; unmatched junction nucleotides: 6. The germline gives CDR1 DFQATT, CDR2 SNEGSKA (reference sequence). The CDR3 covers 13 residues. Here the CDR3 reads CSAPTGGRTEAFF. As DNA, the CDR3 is TGCAGTGCTCCCACAGGGGGCAGGACTGAAGCTTTCTTT.

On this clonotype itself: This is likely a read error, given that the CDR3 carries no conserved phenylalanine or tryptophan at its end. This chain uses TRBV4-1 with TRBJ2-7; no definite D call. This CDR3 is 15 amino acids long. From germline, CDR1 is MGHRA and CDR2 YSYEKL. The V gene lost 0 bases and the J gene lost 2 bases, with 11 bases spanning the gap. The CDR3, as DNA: TGCGCCAGCAGCCAAGAGGCAGGAATAACCTACGAGCAGTACCTC. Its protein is CASSQEAGITYEQYL.

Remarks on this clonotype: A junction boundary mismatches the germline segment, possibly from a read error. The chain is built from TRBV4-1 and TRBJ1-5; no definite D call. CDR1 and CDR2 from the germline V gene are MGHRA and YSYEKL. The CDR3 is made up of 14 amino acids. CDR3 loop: CTSSTGPSNQPQHF. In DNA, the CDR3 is TGCACCAGCAGTACTGGGCCGAGCAATCAGCCCCAGCATTTT.

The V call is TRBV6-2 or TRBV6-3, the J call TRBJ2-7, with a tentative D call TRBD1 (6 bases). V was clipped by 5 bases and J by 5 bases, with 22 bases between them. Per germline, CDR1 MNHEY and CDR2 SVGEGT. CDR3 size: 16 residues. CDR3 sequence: CASSGNRQVQGHEQYF. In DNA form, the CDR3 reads TGTGCCAGCAGTGGGAATCGACAGGTACAGGGCCACGAGCAGTACTTC.

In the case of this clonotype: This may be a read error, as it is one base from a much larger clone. For the CDR3, the DNA is TGTGCCAGCAGCTACAGGGTCCAAGAGACCAAGTACTTC. Translating it yields CASSYRVQETKYF. V and J are TRBV7-2 and TRBJ2-5; TRBD1 is a possible D gene (6 bases). The CDR3 loop spans 13 amino acids. Germline CDR1 is SGHTA and CDR2 is FQGNSA.

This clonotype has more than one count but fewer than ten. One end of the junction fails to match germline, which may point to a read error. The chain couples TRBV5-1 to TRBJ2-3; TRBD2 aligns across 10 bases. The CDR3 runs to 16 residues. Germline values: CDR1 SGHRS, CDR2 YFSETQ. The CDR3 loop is CVSSTRLAGRTDTQYF. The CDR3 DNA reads TGCGTCAGCAGCACCCGACTAGCGGGCCGCACAGATACGCAGTATTTT.

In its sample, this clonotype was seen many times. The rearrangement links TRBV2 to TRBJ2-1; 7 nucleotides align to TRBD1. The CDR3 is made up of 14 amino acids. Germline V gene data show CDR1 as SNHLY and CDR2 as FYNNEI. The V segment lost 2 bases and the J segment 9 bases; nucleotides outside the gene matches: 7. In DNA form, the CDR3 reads TGTGCCAGCAGTGAATACAGGGGAGAAGGTGAGCAGTTCTTC. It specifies CASSEYRGEGEQFF.

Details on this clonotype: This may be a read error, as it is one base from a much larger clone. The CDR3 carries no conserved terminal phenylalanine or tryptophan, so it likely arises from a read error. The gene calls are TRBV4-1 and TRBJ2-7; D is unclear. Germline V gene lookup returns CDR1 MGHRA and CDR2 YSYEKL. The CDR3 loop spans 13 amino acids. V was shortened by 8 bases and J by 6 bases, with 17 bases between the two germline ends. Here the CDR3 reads CASGPPTLVEQYY. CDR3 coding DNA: TGCGCCAGCGGACCCCCGACCCTTGTCGAGCAGTACTAC.

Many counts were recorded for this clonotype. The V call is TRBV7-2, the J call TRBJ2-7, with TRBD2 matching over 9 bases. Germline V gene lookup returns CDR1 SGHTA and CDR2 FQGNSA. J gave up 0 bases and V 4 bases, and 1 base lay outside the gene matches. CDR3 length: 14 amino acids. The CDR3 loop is CASSSSGASYEQYF. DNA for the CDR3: TGTGCCAGCAGCTCTAGCGGGGCCTCCTACGAGCAGTACTTC.

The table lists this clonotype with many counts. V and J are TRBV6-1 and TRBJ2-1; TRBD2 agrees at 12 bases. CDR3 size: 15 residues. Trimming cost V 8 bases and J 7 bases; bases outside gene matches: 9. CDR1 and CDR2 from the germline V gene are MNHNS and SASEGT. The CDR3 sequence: CASLSSSGGGNEQFF. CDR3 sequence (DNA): TGTGCCAGCTTATCATCTAGCGGGGGGGGTAATGAGCAGTTCTTC.

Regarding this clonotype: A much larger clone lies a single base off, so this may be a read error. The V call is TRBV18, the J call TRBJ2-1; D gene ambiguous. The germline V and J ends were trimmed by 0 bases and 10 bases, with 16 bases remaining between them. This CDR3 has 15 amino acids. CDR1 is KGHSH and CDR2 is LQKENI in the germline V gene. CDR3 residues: CASSPPSAPSYEQFF. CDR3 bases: TGTGCCAGCTCACCACCGTCAGCTCCTTCCTACGAGCAGTTCTTC.

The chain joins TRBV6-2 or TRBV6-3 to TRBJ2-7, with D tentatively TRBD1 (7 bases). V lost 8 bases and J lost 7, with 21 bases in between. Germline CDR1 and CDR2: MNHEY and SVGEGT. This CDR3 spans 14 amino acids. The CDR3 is CASGLDRTIREQYF. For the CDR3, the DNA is TGTGCCAGCGGTTTGGACAGGACTATTCGAGAGCAGTACTTC.

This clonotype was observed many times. CDR3 region: CASSLVLADTQYF. DNA for the CDR3: TGTGCCAGCAGCTTAGTGCTAGCGGATACGCAGTATTTT. The chain uses TRBV7-2 and TRBJ2-3; D might be TRBD2 (6 bases). Germline CDR1 reads SGHTA; CDR2 reads FQGNSA. V was shortened by 1 base and J by 6 bases, with 8 bases between the two germline ends. The CDR3 runs to 13 residues.

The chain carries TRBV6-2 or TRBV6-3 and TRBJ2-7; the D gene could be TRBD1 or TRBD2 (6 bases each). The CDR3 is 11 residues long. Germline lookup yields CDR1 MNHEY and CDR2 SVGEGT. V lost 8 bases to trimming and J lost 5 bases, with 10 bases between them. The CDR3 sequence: CASFGGHEQYF. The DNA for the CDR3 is TGTGCCAGCTTCGGGGGCCACGAGCAGTACTTC.

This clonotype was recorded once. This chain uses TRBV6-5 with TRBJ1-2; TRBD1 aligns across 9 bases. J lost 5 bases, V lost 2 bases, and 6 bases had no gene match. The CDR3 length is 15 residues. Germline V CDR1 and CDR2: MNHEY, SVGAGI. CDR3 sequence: CASSYQGQGEYGYTF. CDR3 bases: TGTGCCAGCAGTTACCAGGGACAGGGAGAGTATGGCTACACCTTC.

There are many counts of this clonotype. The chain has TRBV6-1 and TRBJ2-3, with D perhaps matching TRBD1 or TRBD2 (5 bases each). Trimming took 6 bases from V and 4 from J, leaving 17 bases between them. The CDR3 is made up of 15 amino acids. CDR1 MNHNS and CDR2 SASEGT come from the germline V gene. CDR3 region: CASRLRDAKSDTQYF. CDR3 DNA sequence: TGTGCCAGCAGGCTACGGGACGCGAAATCAGATACGCAGTATTTT.